This T cell receptor (beta chain) appears in the sequencing data of a study of T cell changes during pregnancy in multiple sclerosis. The CDR3 has 18 amino acids. The J segment lost 0 bases and the V segment lost 3 bases, leaving 4 bases of the junction unmatched. Germline V gene sequence: CDR1 MDHEN, CDR2 SYDVKM. The assay was immunoSEQ multiplex PCR, and TCRdb's table has in-frame clones only and misses some. The sample records some 110,000 clones, less than 95% being singletons. This chain uses TRBV28 with TRBJ2-2, with 13 bases fitting TRBD2. The clonotype comes from a female donor with multiple sclerosis, enrolled in a pregnancy study. Sequenced material: peripheral blood, taken after pregnancy. The CDR3 nucleotides are TGTGCCAGCAGTTTCGGACTAGCGGGAGTATCGAACACCGGGGAGCTGTTTTTT. It specifies CASSFGLAGVSNTGELFF.